Many counts were recorded for the clone carrying this T cell receptor beta chain. The antigen remains unidentified. Assembly of TCR beta libraries relied on iRepertoire HTBI primers together with Arm-PCR of CDR3 regions. One entry per CDR3 protein, called by TCRdb with MiXCR from the multiplex PCR reads. The data hold hundreds of thousands of distinct CDR3 sequences, with around 16% observed a single time. The sample comes from a study of regulatory T cells in long-lasting Graves disease. Whole-study findings and limits: TRBV28, TRBJ1-2 and TRBJ2-5 were favored in persistent disease.

In germline, CDR1 is SGHAT, CDR2 FQNNGV. This CDR3 has 13 amino acids. Trimming removed 8 bases from V and 6 bases from J, with 13 bases in between. Time point: newly diagnosed GD, antithyroid drugs for less than 3 months. With RNA extracted from PBMCs as input, the TCR library was made. These data were also filed under a second study, of T cells in Graves' hyperthyroidism and ophthalmopathy.

The genes are TRBV11-2 and TRBJ2-2; D may be TRBD1 or TRBD2 (5 bases each). This receptor was obtained from a woman aged 35-65 years with Graves disease. The sample was peripheral blood mononuclear cells (PBMCs), taken at new diagnosis, from a patient treated with antithyroid drugs. This CDR3 is CASQRLGAGELFF. The CDR3 nucleotides read TGTGCCAGCCAGCGATTGGGGGCCGGGGAGCTGTTTTTT.